The clone carrying this T cell receptor (beta chain) was picked up a small number of times. Its target is not known. At one end, the junction sequence differs from germline, possibly due to a read error. Healthy bone marrow donors supplied every sample. This specimen comes from a study of cytomegalovirus exposure and HLA in healthy donors. Regarding the study as a whole: According to the study, 160 or so TCR beta chains were cytomegalovirus-associated. Rare TCR sequences dominated, though some public TCRs recurred in many donors.

The germline CDR1 and CDR2 sequences are LGHNA and YSLEER. The length of the CDR3 is 15 residues. 13 Jbeta primers and 60 Vbeta primers were used for the PCR. The protocol was immunoSEQ multiplex PCR, while the TCRdb copy is restricted to in-frame clones and leaves out a portion. The sample records about 96,000 clones, roughly 79% being singletons. Source material: PBMCs. The rearrangement joins TRBV4-3 to TRBJ2-7, with a possible D match to TRBD2 (6 bases). This sequence was found in a female donor in good health and CMV-seropositive. This CDR3 reads CASSSIRRGGLEQYF. The CDR3 DNA reads as TGCGCCAGCAGCTCCATAAGGCGCGGAGGGCTTGAGCAATACTTC.